Shown below are 5 T cell receptor beta chains from a single sample sequenced in a study of blood T cells in healthy people across ages. Primers used in a second PCR of about 7 to 11 cycles were a sample-barcoded 5' primer and a J-beta primer mix. TCRdb re-called the 5' RACE reads with MiXCR, one entry per CDR3 protein. Of 1.5 million to 2 million distinct CDR3 sequences in the sample, 28% were seen once. Sequencing was performed on blood. These TCRs come from a woman under 40 in good health.

The V gene is TRBV28, the J gene TRBJ2-1, with a weak D call TRBD2 (5 bases). Germline V gives CDR1 MDHEN, CDR2 SYDVKM. The CDR3 runs to 17 residues. The V and J ends lost 3 bases and 2 bases respectively, with 17 bases between them. CDR3 sequence (DNA): TGTGCCAGCAGTTTCCTTCCGCTAGCTAATACCTACAATGAGCAGTTCTTC. Translation gives CASSFLPLANTYNEQFF.

The genes are TRBV30 and TRBJ1-2, with D possibly TRBD1 on 5 matching bases. This CDR3 is built from 13 residues. V gave up 8 bases and J gave up 5 bases, with 18 bases separating them. Germline V gene lookup returns CDR1 GTSNPN and CDR2 SVGIG (reference sequence). The CDR3 DNA follows: TGTGCCGCCGAGGGACCGTCTATGTATGGCTACACCTTC. Residues: CAAEGPSMYGYTF.

There are many counts of this clonotype. The J gene is TRBJ2-6, the V gene TRBV7-2; 7 positions match TRBD2. The trim removed 4 bases at V and 0 bases at J, leaving 3 bases unmatched. The length of the CDR3 is 16 residues. Germline CDR1 SGHTA, CDR2 FQGNSA. The CDR3 region is CASSSGGGSGANVLTF. The DNA for the CDR3 is TGTGCCAGCAGCTCCGGCGGGGGCTCTGGGGCCAACGTCCTGACTTTC.

The chain has TRBV28 and TRBJ2-5; D gene ambiguous. V was clipped by 10 bases and J by 11 bases, with 23 bases between them. From germline, CDR1 is MDHEN and CDR2 SYDVKM. This CDR3 spans 13 amino acids. The CDR3 loop reads CANLSSSYNEQYF. In DNA, the CDR3 is TGTGCCAACTTGAGTAGCTCCTACAATGAGCAGTACTTC. The full variable domain, its missing parts supplied by reference TRBV28 and TRBJ2-5, is DVKVTQSSRYLVKRTGEKVFLECVQDMDHENMFWYRQDPGLGLRLIYFSYDVKMKEKGDIPEGYSVSREKKERFSLILESASTNQTSMYLCANLSSSYNEQYFGPGTRLLVL.

In this sample, this clonotype turned up a few times. V usage is TRBV4-1 and J usage is TRBJ2-7; 12 positions agree with TRBD2. Per germline, CDR1 MGHRA and CDR2 YSYEKL. With V trimmed by 4 bases and J by 7 bases, 5 bases remained unmatched. This CDR3 spans 14 amino acids. The CDR3 is CASSPLGLAGEQYF. CDR3 sequence (DNA): TGCGCCAGCAGCCCTCTAGGACTAGCGGGGGAGCAGTACTTC.